These T cell receptor beta chains were read from a single sample in a study of blood T cells in healthy people across ages. TCRdb analysed the 5' RACE reads with MiXCR anew, one entry per CDR3 protein. The sample yields around 1.7 million distinct CDR3 sequences, about 28% seen once. The sequencing sample was made of blood. The source is a woman in her twenties or thirties in good health. Each CDR3 is given with its conserved first and last residue. A D gene is named only where the DNA matches it firmly. Rows may omit the clone size; those that give it use once, few, many or a size class.

clone_size	v_call	j_call	d_call	cdr3_aa	cdr3_nt
NA	TRBV12-3/TRBV12-4	TRBJ2-2	TRBD1	CASSLGTGGGLLTNTGELFF	TGTGCCAGCAGTTTAGGGACAGGGGGAGGATTGCTTACGAACACCGGGGAGCTGTTTTTT
few	TRBV7-8	TRBJ2-3	TRBD2	CASRTVAGGGTDTQYF	TGTGCCAGCAGGACGGTAGCGGGAGGGGGGACAGATACGCAGTATTTT
few	TRBV12-3/TRBV12-4	TRBJ1-1	NA	CASSFSFF	TGTGCCAGCAGTTTTTCTTTCTTT
NA	TRBV29-1	TRBJ2-1	NA	CSVEEEDPGLYYNEQFF	TGCAGCGTTGAAGAGGAGGATCCGGGGCTCTACTACAATGAGCAGTTCTTC
NA	TRBV20-1	TRBJ2-3	NA	CSAREGPDVRIGTQYF	TGCAGTGCTAGAGAGGGGCCGGACGTTAGGATAGGTACGCAGTATTTT
many	TRBV7-9	TRBJ2-1	NA	CAPGGHGQFF	TGTGCCCCTGGAGGTCACGGGCAGTTCTTC
NA	TRBV20-1	TRBJ2-1	TRBD2	CSASSSGLAGVNEQFF	TGCAGTGCTTCTTCTTCGGGACTAGCGGGGGTCAATGAGCAGTTCTTC
many	TRBV7-6	TRBJ2-1	NA	CASSFARGSTYNEQFF	TGTGCCAGCAGCTTCGCGCGCGGTTCAACCTACAATGAGCAGTTCTTC
NA	TRBV20-1	TRBJ1-1	NA	CSASSGLMNTEAFF	TGCAGTGCTAGTTCCGGGCTTATGAACACTGAAGCTTTCTTT
NA	TRBV28	TRBJ2-5	TRBD1	CACSPWTGVAETQYF	TGTGCCTGCAGTCCCTGGACAGGGGTCGCGGAGACCCAGTACTTC
NA	TRBV6-5	TRBJ1-2	NA	CASSYSSTGYYGYTF	TGTGCCAGCAGTTACTCGAGTACGGGTTACTATGGCTACACCTTC
once	TRBV5-5	TRBJ2-2	NA	CASSGLEGGTGELFF	TGTGCCAGCAGCGGTCTTGAGGGGGGCACCGGGGAGCTGTTTTTT
few	TRBV20-1	TRBJ2-7	NA	CSARDTEPSYEQYF	TGCAGTGCTAGAGACACTGAGCCCTCCTACGAGCAGTACTTC
NA	TRBV7-2	TRBJ2-1	TRBD2	CASSPTIAGGYNEQFF	TGTGCCAGCAGCCCCACTATAGCGGGGGGCTACAATGAGCAGTTCTTC
NA	TRBV9	TRBJ1-3	NA	CASSYQASGNTIYF	TGTGCCAGCAGCTACCAGGCCTCTGGAAACACCATATATTTT
NA	TRBV7-9	TRBJ2-2	NA	CASSLEGGRTGELFF	TGTGCCAGCAGCTTAGAAGGTGGCCGGACCGGGGAGCTGTTTTTT
few	TRBV3-1	TRBJ2-7	NA	CASSQGDTSSSYEQYF	TGTGCCAGCAGCCAAGGGGACACTTCCAGCTCCTACGAGCAGTACTTC
few	TRBV7-6	TRBJ1-3	NA	CASSPDGRSGNTIYF	TGTGCCAGCAGCCCGGACGGCCGCTCTGGAAACACCATATATTTT
NA	TRBV5-1	TRBJ2-1	TRBD2	CASSLARLADEQFF	TGTGCCAGCAGCTTGGCCCGACTAGCCGACGAGCAGTTCTTC
NA	TRBV24-1	TRBJ2-1	NA	CATSDPRYEQFF	TGTGCCACCAGTGATCCAAGGTATGAGCAGTTCTTC
many	TRBV12-3/TRBV12-4	TRBJ2-7	NA	CASGTGLGEQYF	TGTGCCAGCGGCACAGGTTTAGGCGAGCAGTACTTC
NA	TRBV6-1	TRBJ1-1	NA	CASSDTGTKAFF	TGTGCCAGCAGTGATACAGGGACCAAAGCTTTCTTT
few	TRBV10-3	TRBJ2-2	TRBD2	CASRGELAGPGELFF	TGTGCTTCAAGAGGTGAACTAGCGGGACCCGGGGAGCTGTTTTTT
NA	TRBV10-2	TRBJ2-1	TRBD2	CASSSGGPGGNEQFF	TGCGCCAGCAGTTCGGGCGGCCCCGGGGGGAATGAGCAGTTCTTC
many	TRBV29-1	TRBJ2-7	TRBD2	CSVSPGLAGGEQYF	TGCAGCGTTTCACCGGGGCTAGCGGGAGGCGAGCAGTACTTC
NA	TRBV21-1	TRBJ2-5	NA	CASSKGGHKQETQYF	TGTGCCAGCAGCAAAGGGGGACATAAGCAAGAGACCCAGTACTTC
NA	TRBV7-2	TRBJ2-5	TRBD1	CASSPGTGARETQYF	TGTGCCAGCAGCCCCGGGACAGGGGCAAGGGAGACCCAGTACTTC
NA	TRBV29-1	TRBJ1-3	NA	CSAVPHLSGNTIYF	TGCAGCGCTGTCCCCCATCTCTCTGGAAACACCATATATTTT
many	TRBV7-9	TRBJ2-4	NA	CATMRQGLAKNIQYF	TGTGCCACCATGAGACAGGGACTTGCCAAAAACATTCAGTACTTC
NA	TRBV10-3	TRBJ1-2	NA	CAISTGLPSFYGYTF	TGTGCCATCAGTACAGGCCTCCCCTCGTTCTATGGCTACACCTTC
NA	TRBV12-3/TRBV12-4	TRBJ2-1	TRBD1	CASINRGHHNEQFF	TGTGCCAGCATCAACAGGGGGCATCACAATGAGCAGTTCTTC
many	TRBV10-3	TRBJ2-7	NA	CAISKAGGYEQYF	TGTGCCATCAGTAAAGCCGGTGGCTACGAGCAGTACTTC
NA	TRBV6-5	TRBJ1-6	TRBD1	CASSSGQGANSPLHF	TGTGCCAGCAGTTCGGGACAGGGGGCGAATTCACCCCTCCACTTT
many	TRBV12-3/TRBV12-4	TRBJ2-7	TRBD2	CASSLRSGGLAGREQYF	TGTGCCAGCAGTTTAAGGTCAGGGGGACTAGCGGGACGGGAGCAGTACTTC
NA	TRBV4-1	TRBJ2-7	NA	CASSLEYPVASSYEQYF	TGCGCCAGCAGCCTAGAGTATCCGGTGGCTTCGTCCTACGAGCAGTACTTC
NA	TRBV5-4	TRBJ1-1	NA	CVISPNTEAFF	TGTGTCATCAGCCCGAACACTGAAGCTTTCTTT
NA	TRBV5-4	TRBJ2-1	NA	CASSSGDTGTSWDEQFF	TGTGCCAGCAGCTCCGGTGACACAGGAACAAGCTGGGATGAGCAGTTCTTC
NA	TRBV19	TRBJ2-3	TRBD2	CASRTSGEHTQYF	TGTGCCAGCAGGACTAGCGGGGAACATACGCAGTATTTT
NA	TRBV20-1	TRBJ1-2	TRBD1	CSAGQGSYGHTF	TGCAGTGCTGGACAGGGCTCCTATGGCCACACCTTC
NA	TRBV3-1	TRBJ2-1	NA	CASSSGGSTGRAHNEQFF	TGTGCCAGCAGCTCAGGGGGGAGTACCGGGAGGGCTCACAATGAGCAGTTCTTC